These 2 T cell receptor beta chains came from one sample sequenced in a study of blood T cell repertoires in COVID-19. Produced via immunoSEQ multiplex PCR; TCRdb's table is partial and in-frame only. The table includes some 200,000 clones, less than 85% detected once. What was sequenced was PBMCs or T cells enriched from blood (not recorded which). The receptors shown here come from a woman aged 60-75 years with acute COVID-19.

There are many counts of this clone. The gene calls are TRBV4-2 and TRBJ1-1; 12 nucleotides align to TRBD1. J lost 0 bases, V lost 6 bases, and 8 bases had no gene match. Germline V gene sequence: CDR1 LGHNA, CDR2 YNFKEQ. The CDR3 totals 17 residues. The CDR3 nucleotides are TGTGCCAGCAGGCCTACCGGGACAGGGGGCATGAACACTGAAGCTTTCTTT. Translating it yields CASRPTGTGGMNTEAFF.

This rearrangement joins TRBV28 to TRBJ2-3; 10 nucleotides align to TRBD2. The CDR3 consists of 18 residues. Per the germline V gene, CDR1 is MDHEN and CDR2 is SYDVKM. Germline trimming cut 6 bases from V and 3 bases from J; bases unmatched to any gene: 15. CDR3 sequence: CASRKHYSGGALTDTQYF. DNA of the CDR3: TGTGCCAGCAGAAAACACTACAGCGGGGGGGCCTTGACAGATACGCAGTATTTT.